This T cell receptor (beta chain) was observed in a study of blood T cell repertoires in COVID-19. Across the study: There were acute and convalescent COVID-19 samples, and they came from the United States, Italy and Spain. Sources were T cells, B-cell-depleted T cells, or PBMCs; the material itself was cDNA or gDNA.

This CDR3 contains 13 residues. In germline, CDR1 is DFQATT, CDR2 SNEGSKA (reference sequence). The V end lost 3 bases, the J end lost 2 bases, and 11 bases lay between the germline ends. The authors' processing: It was from reference gene primer amplification that nucleated cell counts were estimated. Some clones are missing from TCRdb's copy, which holds only in-frame ones; the method was immunoSEQ multiplex PCR. The V and J calls and the clone size are those of that table, but D and trimming were determined from the DNA. The table lists some 29,000 clones, 80% to 90% of them singletons, with roughly 9.8% in the top ten.

Sequences were obtained from peripheral blood. The receptor was isolated from a human donor in a cohort sampled during active COVID-19. This rearrangement joins TRBV20-1 to TRBJ2-7, with D possibly matching TRBD2 (5 bases). CDR3 DNA: TGCAGTGCTAGTCATAGGGAGACCTACGAGCAGTACTTC. Translating gives CSASHRETYEQYF.